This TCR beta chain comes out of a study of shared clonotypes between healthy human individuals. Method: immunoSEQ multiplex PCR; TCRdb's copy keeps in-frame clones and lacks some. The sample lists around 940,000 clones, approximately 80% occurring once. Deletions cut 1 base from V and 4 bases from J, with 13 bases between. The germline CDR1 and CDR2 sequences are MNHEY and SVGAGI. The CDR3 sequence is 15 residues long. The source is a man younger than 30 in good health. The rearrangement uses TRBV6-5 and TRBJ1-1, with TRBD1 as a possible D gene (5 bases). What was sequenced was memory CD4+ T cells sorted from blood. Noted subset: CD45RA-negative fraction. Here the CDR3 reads CASSYWGLGSTEAFF. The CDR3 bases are TGTGCCAGCAGTTACTGGGGCCTGGGAAGCACTGAAGCTTTCTTT.